These 20 T cell receptor beta chains were sequenced from one sample in a study of blood T cells in healthy people across ages. A second 7 to 11 cycle PCR used barcoded and J-beta primers. TCRdb recomputed calls from the 5' RACE reads with MiXCR, one row per CDR3 protein. The sample includes about 650,000 distinct CDR3 sequences, approximately 29% of them seen just once. Sample: blood. These receptors were obtained from a woman aged 80 or older in good health.

In this sample, this clonotype turned up many times. V usage is TRBV5-1 and J usage is TRBJ2-1, with TRBD2 matching 7 bases. J was trimmed by 15 bases and V by 0 bases; bases with no gene match: 6. Germline CDR1 and CDR2: SGHRS and YFSETQ. CDR3 length: 12 amino acids. This CDR3 is CASSLGSGLMFF. CDR3 DNA sequence: TGCGCCAGCAGCTTGGGTAGCGGGTTGATGTTCTTC. The variable domain in full, completed from reference TRBV5-1 and TRBJ2-1, reads KAGVTQTPRYLIKTRGQQVTLSCSPISGHRSVSWYQQTPGQGLQFLFEYFSETQRNKGNFPGRFSGRQFSNSRSEMNVSTLELGDSALYLCASSLGSGLMFFGPGTRLTVL.

This clonotype was detected many times. In DNA form, the CDR3 reads TGTGCCGCCCAGGGTGTCTATGGCTACACCTTC. It yields the protein CAAQGVYGYTF. The chain uses TRBV6-5 and TRBJ1-2, with D possibly matching TRBD1 (5 bases). CDR1 MNHEY and CDR2 SVGAGI come from the germline V gene. The CDR3 has 11 amino acids. Deletions cut 11 bases from V and 4 bases from J, with 11 bases between.

In regard to this clonotype: This may come from a read error, since a much larger clone is one base off. The rearrangement links TRBV5-1 to TRBJ2-7; D perhaps matches TRBD1 (6 bases). The CDR3 contains 14 residues. CDR1 SGHRS and CDR2 YFSETQ come from the germline V gene. Trimming stripped 4 bases from V and 3 bases from J, with 14 bases between. Here the CDR3 reads CASSRRDTGYEQYF. In nucleotides, the CDR3 is TGCGCCAGCAGCCGCCGGGACACGGGCTACGAGCAGTACTTC. Full variable domain (outside the CDR3, taken from reference TRBV5-1 and TRBJ2-7): KAGVTQTPRYLIKTRGQQVTLSCSPISGHRSVSWYQQTPGQGLQFLFEYFSETQRNKGNFPGRFSGRQFSNSRSEMNVSTLELGDSALYLCASSRRDTGYEQYFGPGTRLTVT.

The chain recombines TRBV2 with TRBJ2-7; D is perhaps TRBD1 (6 bases). With 7 bases removed from V and 3 bases from J, the gap between germline ends came to 10 bases. CDR1 is SNHLY and CDR2 is FYNNEI in the germline V gene. The CDR3 consists of 12 residues. The CDR3 is CASNEGGYEQYF. In DNA form, the CDR3 reads TGTGCCAGCAACGAAGGGGGCTACGAGCAGTACTTC.

The gene calls are TRBV7-6 and TRBJ1-1; D is ambiguous. V dropped 0 bases and J dropped 8 bases, with 10 bases sitting between them. This CDR3 comprises 13 residues. Per the germline V gene, CDR1 is SGHVS and CDR2 is FNYEAQ. Written as DNA, the CDR3 is TGTGCCAGCAGCTTAGCGGGCACCAAGGAAGCTTTCTTT. It yields the protein CASSLAGTKEAFF.

With regard to this clonotype: A much larger clonotype is one base distant, so this may be a read error. This rearrangement joins TRBV7-9 to TRBJ2-5; no definite D call. This CDR3 is built from 12 residues. Trimming pared 5 bases from V and 5 bases from J, leaving 9 bases between. Germline CDR1 is SEHNR and CDR2 is FQNEAQ (reference sequence). The CDR3 reads CASSIIGETQYF. CDR3 coding DNA: TGTGCCAGCAGCATTATTGGGGAGACCCAGTACTTC.

This clonotype has a count of ten or more. The gene calls are TRBV20-1 and TRBJ2-5, with 10 bases matching TRBD1. The ends lost 0 bases at V and 4 bases at J; junction bases unmatched: 5. This CDR3 has 15 residues. Germline lookup yields CDR1 DFQATT and CDR2 SNEGSKA (reference sequence). The CDR3: CSARDDRGRGETQYF. In DNA form, the CDR3 reads TGCAGTGCTAGAGACGACAGGGGGCGAGGAGAGACCCAGTACTTC.

The chain is built from TRBV12-5 and TRBJ2-1, with 8 bases lining up with TRBD1. The DNA end favors TRBJ2-7, so the J call may be wrong. The CDR3 runs to 15 residues. From germline, CDR1 is LGHNT and CDR2 FRNRAP. CDR3 in amino acids: CASGFGDRPYNEQYF. The CDR3 DNA sequence: TGTGCTAGTGGTTTTGGGGACAGGCCATACAATGAGCAGTACTTC.

On this clonotype: A much larger clone lies one base from this, so it may be a read error. The V gene is TRBV6-6, the J gene TRBJ2-1; 9 nucleotides agree with TRBD1. This CDR3 spans 15 amino acids. In germline, CDR1 is MNHNY, CDR2 SVGAGI (reference sequence). The CDR3 sequence is CACSRGTGRRDEQFF. CDR3 coding DNA: TGTGCCTGCAGCCGAGGGACAGGGAGGCGGGATGAGCAGTTCTTC.

This clonotype has at least ten counts. V gene TRBV5-1 combines with J gene TRBJ2-5, with D perhaps matching TRBD2 (5 bases). The CDR3 sequence is 13 residues long. Germline V CDR1 and CDR2: SGHRS, YFSETQ. V lost 0 bases and J lost 4, with 7 bases in between. In nucleotides, the CDR3 is TGCGCCAGCAGCTTGGCGGGGTCAGAGACCCAGTACTTC. Its translation: CASSLAGSETQYF.

This clonotype was detected only once. The chain links TRBV6-4 to TRBJ1-1; no clear D gene. Trimming stripped 6 bases from V and 4 bases from J, with 12 bases between. The germline CDR1 and CDR2 sequences are MRHNA and SNTAGT. The CDR3 contains 13 residues. Here the CDR3 reads CASSVDKCTEAFF. The CDR3 bases are TGTGCCAGCAGCGTAGACAAGTGCACTGAAGCTTTCTTT.

This clonotype was seen many times. The chain links TRBV7-2 to TRBJ2-3, with 7 bases fitting TRBD1. CDR3 length equals 16 residues. V shed 2 bases and J 0 bases; nucleotides not matched to a gene: 5. CDR1 and CDR2 from the germline V gene are SGHTA and FQGNSA. The CDR3 DNA reads as TGTGCCAGCAGCTTAAGGGACAGCTACAGCACAGATACGCAGTATTTT. It is translated as CASSLRDSYSTDTQYF.

The V and J genes are TRBV20-1 and TRBJ2-3; possibly TRBD2 for D (6 bases). CDR3 length: 14 amino acids. V was cut by 2 bases and J by 6 bases, with 15 bases left in between. The germline gives CDR1 DFQATT, CDR2 SNEGSKA (reference sequence). CDR3 DNA: TGCAGTGCTAGACGACTAGATTCGGCTGATACGCAGTATTTT. Amino acid sequence: CSARRLDSADTQYF.

To note about this clonotype: This sequence may be a read error, since a much larger clone differs from it by one base. The CDR3 region has the DNA TGTGCCAGCACCCTAGACGGGACAAGGGTTTATCATGAGCAGTACTTC. It specifies CASTLDGTRVYHEQYF. The rearrangement uses TRBV6-1 and TRBJ2-7, with a weak D call TRBD1 (6 bases). Trimming cost V 7 bases and J 7 bases, with 26 bases left between them. The CDR3 runs to 16 residues. The germline V gene encodes CDR1 MNHNS and CDR2 SASEGT.

About this clonotype itself: A single base separates this from a much larger clone, so it may be a read error. The chain couples TRBV20-1 to TRBJ2-2; 8 bases agree with TRBD2. The CDR3 has 14 amino acids. Germline V lookup: CDR1 DFQATT, CDR2 SNEGSKA (reference sequence). CDR3 residues: CSARTGTRAGKLFF. CDR3 coding DNA: TGCAGTGCTAGAACCGGGACTAGGGCCGGGAAGCTGTTTTTT.

This clonotype was observed many times. This could be a read error, since a much larger clone is one nucleotide away. The gene calls are TRBV6-2 or TRBV6-3 and TRBJ2-7, with TRBD1 matching 9 bases. Trimming cost V 7 bases and J 3 bases; bases outside gene matches: 10. CDR1 MNHEY and CDR2 SVGEGT come from the germline V gene. This CDR3 is built from 15 residues. CDR3 residues: CASNRAGTGCYEQYF. As DNA, the CDR3 is TGTGCCAGCAACCGCGCCGGGACAGGGTGCTACGAGCAGTACTTC.

The sample holds many counts of this clonotype. The chain combines TRBV7-2 with TRBJ1-6; D is uncertain. V shed 5 bases and J shed 4 bases, with 9 bases lying between them. The length of the CDR3 is 14 residues. The germline CDR1 and CDR2 sequences are SGHTA and FQGNSA. DNA for the CDR3: TGTGCCAGCAGCCCGACCCATTATAATTCACCCCTCCACTTT. Its protein is CASSPTHYNSPLHF.

This clonotype showed up just a few times. The rearrangement links TRBV6-5 to TRBJ1-5; possibly TRBD1 for D (5 bases). This CDR3 spans 17 amino acids. Trimming removed 2 bases from V and 3 bases from J, with 17 bases in between. CDR1 is MNHEY, CDR2 SVGAGI, per germline. The CDR3 protein is CASSYQAPGSLNQPQHF. Here the CDR3 DNA reads TGTGCCAGCAGTTACCAGGCCCCAGGGTCCCTCAATCAGCCCCAGCATTTT.

Turning to this clonotype: It may be a read error: a sequence one base away is much more abundant. This chain joins TRBV4-2 and TRBJ2-7, with 12 bases matching TRBD2. The DNA matches TRBJ2-4 better at its end, which makes the J call doubtful. This CDR3 contains 17 residues. In germline, CDR1 is LGHNA, CDR2 YNFKEQ. CDR3 protein: CASSQETSGGGENIQYF. CDR3 DNA: TGTGCCAGCAGCCAGGAGACTAGCGGGGGTGGGGAAAACATTCAGTACTTC.

This clonotype was observed a single time. The CDR3 sequence is CASSLELPLYNEQFF. For the CDR3, the DNA is TGTGCCAGCAGCTTGGAGCTCCCGCTGTACAATGAGCAGTTCTTC. The chain is built from TRBV5-5 and TRBJ2-1; D not certain. Germline assignment: CDR1 SGHKS and CDR2 YYEKEE (reference sequence). The CDR3 has 15 residues. With 0 bases removed from V and 4 bases from J, the gap between germline ends came to 11 bases. Supplemented by reference TRBV5-5 and TRBJ2-1, the full variable domain reads DAGVTQSPTHLIKTRGQQVTLRCSPISGHKSVSWYQQVLGQGPQFIFQYYEKEERGRGNFPDRFSARQFPNYSSELNVNALLLGDSALYLCASSLELPLYNEQFFGPGTRLTVL.